The present T cell receptor (beta chain) was sequenced within a study of CD8 T cells in Susac syndrome. A quantity of about 0.45 to 1 ug RNA underwent reverse transcription using random hexamers. Via MiXCR, TCRdb re-called the immunoSEQ multiplex PCR reads, giving one row per CDR3 protein. The sample consists of about 210,000 distinct CDR3 sequences, roughly 96% of them appearing once. The CDR3 spans 16 residues. V was pared by 3 bases and J by 0 bases, with 3 bases of the junction left unmatched. This chain uses TRBV12-3 or TRBV12-4 with TRBJ2-1; 9 nucleotides agree with TRBD2. The sample comprised CD4+ T cells from PBMCs. This receptor was obtained from a human donor with multiple sclerosis. The CDR3 DNA reads as TGTGCCAGCAGTTTTCTAGCGGGGACCTCCTACAATGAGCAGTTCTTC. It yields the protein CASSFLAGTSYNEQFF.